A single sample gave rise to the 9 T cell receptor beta chains below, sequenced in a study of regulatory T cells in long-lasting Graves disease. Arm-PCR of CDR3 regions and iRepertoire HTBI primers were used to build TCR beta libraries. Each CDR3 protein gets one entry after TCRdb re-called the multiplex PCR reads with MiXCR. There are hundreds of thousands of distinct CDR3 sequences in the sample; about 16% occur only once, and approximately 25% lies in the top ten. Time point in this sample: newly diagnosed GD, antithyroid drugs for less than 3 months. Isolated PBMC RNA provided the starting material for the TCR library. This sample also belongs to another study, concerning T cells in Graves' hyperthyroidism and ophthalmopathy.

The specimen comprised peripheral blood mononuclear cells (PBMCs), sampled at new diagnosis, from a patient treated with antithyroid drugs. The source of these receptors is a woman aged 35 to 59 with Graves disease.

This clonotype was found many times. J is TRBJ2-7 and V is TRBV7-6; 9 positions match TRBD1. Germline V gene sequence: CDR1 SGHVS, CDR2 FNYEAQ. V trimming: 0 bases; J trimming: 5 bases; junction bases outside the gene matches: 5. This CDR3 has 15 amino acids. The CDR3 loop is CASSLAAGTGHEQYF. The CDR3 DNA is TGTGCCAGCAGCTTAGCTGCCGGGACAGGGCACGAGCAGTACTTC.

This clonotype was recorded once. V usage is TRBV18 and J usage is TRBJ1-2; 12 bases fit TRBD1. Germline V lookup: CDR1 KGHSH, CDR2 LQKENI. Unmatched junction bases numbered 7, after V lost 3 bases and J lost 5 bases. This CDR3 has 16 amino acids. The CDR3 DNA is TGTGCCAGCTCACCGGGGACAGGGGGCGCGGCTTATGGCTACACCTTC. This encodes CASSPGTGGAAYGYTF. The whole variable domain, remainder taken from reference TRBV18 and TRBJ1-2, is NAGVMQNPRHLVRRRGQEARLRCSPMKGHSHVYWYRQLPEEGLKFMVYLQKENIIDESGMPKERFSAEFPKEGPSILRIQQVVRGDSAAYFCASSPGTGGAAYGYTFGSGTRLTVV.

The table lists this clonotype with many counts. The chain combines TRBV3-1 with TRBJ1-5; D ambiguous. V lost 0 bases to trimming and J lost 5 bases, with 2 bases between them. The CDR3 runs 12 residues. Germline CDR1 LGHDT, CDR2 YNNKEL (reference sequence). In nucleotides, the CDR3 is TGTGCCAGCAGCCAAGAGGATCAGCCCCAGCATTTT. Translated: CASSQEDQPQHF.

Notes on this clonotype: This may be a read error, as it is one base from a much larger clone. This rearrangement joins TRBV12-3 or TRBV12-4 to TRBJ1-6; 7 nucleotides match TRBD1. The CDR3 has 16 amino acids. J was trimmed by 8 bases and V by 6 bases; bases with no gene match: 13. CDR3 nucleotides: TGTGCCAGCAGGGGAGGAGGGTGGGACAGAGATTCACCCCTCCACTTT. Translated, it gives CASRGGGWDRDSPLHF.

V is TRBV4-2 and J is TRBJ2-7; perhaps TRBD2 as D (6 bases). Between the trimmed V and J ends, which lost 0 bases and 0 bases, there was a span of 12 bases. Germline values: CDR1 LGHNA, CDR2 YNFKEQ. The CDR3 has 16 residues. The CDR3 loop reads CASSQDVIGSSYEQYF. The CDR3 coding sequence is TGTGCCAGCAGCCAAGATGTCATCGGGAGCTCCTACGAGCAGTACTTC.

This clonotype has a count of ten or more. The chain links TRBV2 to TRBJ1-4; unclear D gene. Germline V lookup: CDR1 SNHLY, CDR2 FYNNEI. The V and J ends lost 6 bases and 4 bases respectively, with 12 bases between them. This CDR3 is built from 14 residues. This CDR3 is CASRAQSFNEKLFF. CDR3 DNA sequence: TGTGCCAGCAGGGCACAGTCTTTTAATGAAAAACTGTTTTTT.

The chain carries TRBV7-8 and TRBJ1-5; 8 nucleotides match TRBD1. Trimming removed 6 bases from V and 4 bases from J; junction bases left unmatched: 8. The CDR3 consists of 15 residues. CDR1 is SGHVS and CDR2 is FQNEAQ in the germline V gene. CDR3 in amino acids: CASSQQGELNQPQHF. The CDR3 DNA follows: TGTGCCAGCAGTCAACAGGGGGAATTGAATCAGCCCCAGCATTTT.

In this sample, this clonotype turned up many times. V is TRBV6-8 and J is TRBJ2-1; 14 bases agree with TRBD2. With 6 bases clipped from V and 4 bases from J, the junction kept 8 bases outside the gene matches. Germline V gene sequence: CDR1 MNHGY, CDR2 SAAAGT. This CDR3 is 17 amino acids long. For the CDR3, the DNA is TGTGCCAGCAGCTCCGGACTAGCGGGGGGTCCATACAATGAGCAGTTCTTC. It specifies CASSSGLAGGPYNEQFF.

This clonotype was counted ten times or more. CDR3: CASSLGQGRITEAFF. The CDR3 coding sequence is TGTGCCAGCAGTCTCGGACAGGGGAGAATCACTGAAGCTTTCTTT. The J gene is TRBJ1-1, the V gene TRBV12-3 or TRBV12-4; TRBD1 matches at 9 bases. The V and J ends lost 5 bases and 4 bases, in that order; junction bases with no gene match: 8. The CDR3 has 15 amino acids.